This T cell receptor beta chain derives from a study of beta chain features in type 1 diabetes. Overall study findings and caveats: For Type 1 diabetes patients, all four CD4+ subsets carried TCRB CDR3s that were moderately but significantly shorter. Patients and controls would be equally affected if PCR favored shorter templates.

Regarding this clone: What it binds is unknown.

V shed 3 bases and J 1 base; nucleotides not matched to a gene: 4. Looked up from germline, CDR1 is MGHDK and CDR2 is SYGVNS. The CDR3 runs to 15 residues. Sorting based on CD45RO/CCR7/CD25/CD127/CD95/CD27 separated CD4+ naive, central memory, regulatory and stem cell-like memory cells. The investigators reverse transcribed all of the isolated RNA, so they sequenced expressed TCRB transcripts. The assay was immunoSEQ multiplex PCR, and TCRdb's table has in-frame clones only and misses some. This table holds over 650,000 clones, around 15% found once. The source of this sequence is a man aged 18-30 years with type 1 diabetes. Sample: naive CD4+ T cells from blood. The V gene is TRBV25-1, the J gene TRBJ2-5; 8 bases agree with TRBD1. The CDR3 nucleotides are TGTGCCAGCAGTGAGGCCAGGGGGCCCCAAGAGACCCAGTACTTC. Protein: CASSEARGPQETQYF. Full variable domain (rest looked up from reference TRBV25-1 and TRBJ2-5): EADIYQTPRYLVIGTGKKITLECSQTMGHDKMYWYQQDPGMELHLIHYSYGVNSTEKGDLSSESTVSRIRTEHFPLTLESARPSHTSQYLCASSEARGPQETQYFGPGTRLLVL.